These 13 T cell receptor beta chains were all obtained from the same sample, sequenced in a study of Tregs in tolerant kidney transplant recipients. The method was immunoSEQ multiplex PCR; TCRdb's version includes in-frame clones alone and lacks a portion of them. The table has approximately 260,000 clones, more than 65% seen once. Sequences were obtained from CD4+ T cells from blood. Receptors were obtained from a human donor in good health.

As to this clone: Different DNA sequences within this sample yield the same CDR3. The chain uses TRBV7-9 and TRBJ2-5; D is uncertain. The V end was cut by 5 bases, the J end by 1 base, with 5 bases between. Germline V gives CDR1 SEHNR, CDR2 FQNEAQ (reference sequence). The CDR3 is 12 residues long. The chain's CDR3 is CASSPLQETQYF. In DNA, the CDR3 is TGTGCCAGCAGCCCCCTCCAAGAGACCCAGTACTTC.

V gene TRBV5-1 combines with J gene TRBJ1-2, with TRBD1 identical over 7 bases. Germline CDR1 SGHRS, CDR2 YFSETQ. The V gene end was trimmed by 0 bases and the J gene end by 4 bases; junction bases not matched to a gene: 3. CDR3 length: 14 residues. The CDR3 DNA follows: TGCGCCAGCAGCTTGGAAGGGGGCACCTATGGCTACACCTTC. This codes for CASSLEGGTYGYTF. Combining the CDR3 with reference TRBV5-1 and TRBJ1-2 gives the whole variable domain KAGVTQTPRYLIKTRGQQVTLSCSPISGHRSVSWYQQTPGQGLQFLFEYFSETQRNKGNFPGRFSGRQFSNSRSEMNVSTLELGDSALYLCASSLEGGTYGYTFGSGTRLTVV.

This clone appeared a few times. The V and J genes are TRBV5-1 and TRBJ2-5; TRBD2 matches at 10 bases. Germline CDR1 SGHRS, CDR2 YFSETQ. J lost 5 bases, V lost 4 bases, and 2 bases had no gene match. The CDR3 contains 13 residues. CDR3 sequence reads: CASSVSGGETQYF. The CDR3 nucleotides read TGCGCCAGCAGCGTTAGCGGGGGGGAGACCCAGTACTTC. Drawing the rest from reference TRBV5-1 and TRBJ2-5, the complete variable domain is KAGVTQTPRYLIKTRGQQVTLSCSPISGHRSVSWYQQTPGQGLQFLFEYFSETQRNKGNFPGRFSGRQFSNSRSEMNVSTLELGDSALYLCASSVSGGETQYFGPGTRLLVL.

This chain uses TRBV5-1 with TRBJ2-3; 9 bases fit TRBD2. This CDR3 spans 15 amino acids. The germline CDR1 and CDR2 sequences are SGHRS and YFSETQ. V was pared by 1 base and J by 9 bases, with 9 bases of the junction left unmatched. The CDR3 region is CASSLSGGLTGTQYF. CDR3 DNA: TGCGCCAGCAGCTTGAGCGGGGGGCTAACAGGGACGCAGTATTTT. Filled out from reference TRBV5-1 and TRBJ2-3, the complete variable domain reads KAGVTQTPRYLIKTRGQQVTLSCSPISGHRSVSWYQQTPGQGLQFLFEYFSETQRNKGNFPGRFSGRQFSNSRSEMNVSTLELGDSALYLCASSLSGGLTGTQYFGPGTRLTVL.

CDR3 DNA: TGTGCCAGCAGTGGGGATGGAGGATTCCAGTACTTC. Residues: CASSGDGGFQYF. The chain employs TRBV27 and TRBJ2-5; tentatively, D is TRBD2 (5 bases). There are 12 residues in the CDR3. V was shortened by 5 bases and J by 10 bases, with 14 bases between the two germline ends. The V gene's germline CDR1 is MNHEY and CDR2 SMNVEV (reference sequence).

This chain links TRBV6-5 with TRBJ1-2; weak D call: TRBD1 (6 bases). Germline CDR1 and CDR2: MNHEY and SVGAGI. V was cut by 6 bases and J by 3 bases, with 14 bases left in between. The length of the CDR3 is 14 residues. This CDR3 is CASRGRTEDYGYTF. The CDR3, as DNA: TGTGCCAGCAGAGGGAGGACAGAGGACTATGGCTACACCTTC.

The genes are TRBV5-8 and TRBJ2-1; 8 positions match TRBD1. The CDR3 consists of 16 residues. Looked up from germline, CDR1 is SGHTS and CDR2 is YDEGEE. With V trimmed by 0 bases and J by 4 bases, 6 bases remained unmatched. The CDR3 here is CASSLAGQGLYNEQFF. The DNA of the CDR3 is TGTGCCAGCAGCTTGGCCGGACAGGGCTTGTACAATGAGCAGTTCTTC.

This clone was seen a handful of times. This chain links TRBV18 with TRBJ1-2; 7 nucleotides match TRBD1. V lost 3 bases, J lost 5 bases, and 6 bases stayed unmatched. Per the germline V gene, CDR1 is KGHSH and CDR2 is LQKENI. The CDR3 contains 14 residues. Here the CDR3 reads CASSPSTGRYGYTF. CDR3 in DNA: TGTGCCAGCTCACCGTCGACAGGGAGGTATGGCTACACCTTC.

The chain links TRBV19 to TRBJ1-1; 8 nucleotides line up with TRBD1. The CDR3 has 16 amino acids. Per germline, CDR1 LNHDA and CDR2 SQIVND (reference sequence). CDR3: CASMTHGTGLNTEAFF. CDR3 DNA: TGTGCTTCCATGACCCATGGGACAGGCCTGAACACTGAAGCTTTCTTT.

The V gene is TRBV6-5, the J gene TRBJ2-7, with 10 nucleotides matching TRBD2. CDR3 length: 15 residues. Per the germline V gene, CDR1 is MNHEY and CDR2 is SVGAGI. The junction had 7 bases not matched to a gene; V was cut back by 6 bases and J by 2 bases. In nucleotides, the CDR3 is TGTGCCAGCAGCTACGGGACTAGCGCTACCTACGAGCAGTACTTC. Translated: CASSYGTSATYEQYF.

This clone has just one count. Within the sample, other DNA sequences also encode this same CDR3. The chain joins TRBV5-1 to TRBJ2-3; TRBD2 agrees at 8 bases. The germline V gene has CDR1 SGHRS and CDR2 YFSETQ. CDR3 size: 14 residues. The trim removed 0 bases at V and 6 bases at J, leaving 3 bases unmatched. CDR3 nucleotide sequence: TGCGCCAGCAGCTTGGATCGCGGGAGGGATACGCAGTATTTT. This encodes CASSLDRGRDTQYF.

The V and J genes are TRBV7-2 and TRBJ2-5, with TRBD1 as a possible D gene (5 bases). CDR1 SGHTA and CDR2 FQGNSA come from the germline V gene. The CDR3 is 12 amino acids. With 2 bases removed from V and 5 bases from J, the gap between germline ends came to 6 bases. DNA for the CDR3: TGTGCCAGCAGCTTAAACAGGGAGACCCAGTACTTC. The encoded protein is CASSLNRETQYF.

J is TRBJ2-5 and V is TRBV4-1; TRBD2 agrees at 9 bases. There are 15 residues in the CDR3. V lost 1 base and J lost 5; bases outside the gene matches: 5. Germline CDR1 is MGHRA and CDR2 is YSYEKL. In nucleotides, the CDR3 is TGCGCCAGCAGCCAAGTCGGTACTAGCGGGGAGACCCAGTACTTC. Its translation is CASSQVGTSGETQYF.